This TCR beta chain was identified during a study of shared clonotypes between healthy human individuals (dated by TCRdb to 2019 to 2021). Turning to the overall study: The cohort comprised a couple of women and a few men aged 18 to 49 years. To increase sequencing depth and limit assay-specific biases, different laboratories used diverse techniques to prepare libraries and sequence TCR repertoires. Per donor, leukapheresis produced somewhere between about 0.94 and 9 billion PBMCs. To estimate repertoire size and how much clonotype sharing occurs between individuals, the study deeply sequenced the blood TCR repertoires of five healthy adults. Paper-wide results and their limitations: Pairwise subsampling indicated that sequencing depth was expected to affect the degree of clonotype sharing among donors. Sampling was restricted to blood, and TCR repertoires in tissues likely differ from the TCR repertoires found in blood. The genetic and exposure-history diversity represented was limited by the small number of donors.

Healthy HIV-negative adults with no recently reported acute infections or vaccinations were included as donors. Only Caucasian adults living in Nashville, Tennessee, USA were represented among the donors. In the unsorted samples, approximately 85 million PBMCs were counted, and genomic DNA was extracted using the QIAamp DNA Blood Mini kit. Blood was collected by leukapheresis, and PBMCs were isolated by Ficoll-Histopaque density gradient centrifugation and then cryopreserved in liquid nitrogen vapor phase. Using the deep immunoSEQ assay, TCR CDR3 regions were amplified from genomic DNA by multiplex PCR. Genomic DNA extracted from each cell subset was distributed evenly over all wells of several immunoSEQ 96-well plates, and each plate served as one replicate. Each replicate PCR for unsorted PBMC received roughly 290 ng genomic DNA, equal to around 30,000 T cell genomes. Unsorted PBMC genomic DNA was sequenced across ten immunoSEQ deep assay plates. The purified libraries were quantified using a Qubit 3.0 fluorometer, sized with a Bioanalyzer 2100, and then quantified again using the KAPA Library Quantification kit. Every immunoSEQ 96-well plate was sequenced on a separate single-read 150-cycle Illumina NextSeq 550 flow cell. The study's own analysis went as follows. Because only junctional sequences without quality scores were contained in the immunoSEQ output, filtering matching that applied to full-length reads could not be performed. Sequences were annotated with PyIR, a Python wrapper for IgBLAST v1.9, and V/J genes and CDR3 were assigned using IMGT germline references. Reads were filtered out if the reads had weak V/J assignments (E-value above 1e-6), no CDR3, stop codons, out-of-frame junctions, or ambiguous translated residues. V3J clonotypes were defined as sequences sharing the same inferred V gene, J gene, and CDR3 amino acid sequence. The percentage overlap between two repertoires was calculated by dividing the number of shared unique clonotypes by the size of the smaller repertoire. Three approaches were used to assess repertoire richness: RTK rarefaction, the Chao1 estimator, and Recon v2.1 estimates of unobserved clonotypes. The table was pulled from immuneACCESS by TCRdb, which kept in-frame rearrangements only. Such tables lose some clones; where checked, under half of the loss comes from unresolved V genes, and the rest has no known cause. Clone size and the V and J calls come from that table; the DNA yielded D and trimming. This sample holds 450,000 to 600,000 clones; roughly 85% were observed only once. Approximately 12% of the sample belongs to the ten largest clones.

V is reduced by 5 bases and J by 2 bases, leaving a spacing of 9 bases between them. The CDR3 sequence holds 13 residues, the cysteine and phenylalanine included. The entry retains the CDR3 DNA only, 39 bases that are in frame from base 1. CDR1 SGHTA and CDR2 FQGNSA were looked up in the germline V gene. Notes on this clone: The antigen it binds to is not known. Per-base quality was not reported, and no clone a single base away is much larger than it.

The rearranged chain carries TRBV7-2 and TRBJ1-2, with the D gene call left open. Source material: PBMCs. The source of this sequence is a woman in her 40s in good health. Some clones in this sample may be carry-over from other donors' samples. The DNA reads as follows: TGTGCCAGCAGCCCTACGTTGAACTATGGCTACACCTTC. It translates to CASSPTLNYGYTF.